The present entry profiles one TCR beta chain with its context. Antigen unknown. These data are taken from a study of Graves' ophthalmopathy and Graves' hyperthyroidism. Points from the study as a whole: For predicting ophthalmopathy progression, the model had nearly 71% sensitivity and roughly 77% specificity.

Pregnancy or lactation, uncontrolled infections and other autoimmune diseases were grounds for excluding patients. Researchers took RNA transcripts and amplified TCR beta CDR3 regions from them. An initial RT-PCR round employing HTBI primers preceded a second-round multiplex PCR. TCRdb passed the multiplex PCR reads through MiXCR, listing each CDR3 protein once. In the table there are 1 million to 1.3 million distinct CDR3 sequences, about 35% of which are singletons. V lost 7 bases and J 5 bases, leaving 26 bases between the germline ends. Germline CDR1 reads MGHDK; CDR2 reads SYGVNS. CDR3 length equals 17 residues.

Specimen: peripheral blood or thyroid tissue (not recorded which). The chain couples TRBV25-1 to TRBJ2-5; the D call may be TRBD1 or TRBD2 (5 bases each). This receptor was obtained from an adult man with Graves' hyperthyroidism. The CDR3 nucleotides read TGTGCCAGCACCCCAGTTAGGAATGTGGGGGAGAGGGAGACCCAGTACTTC. It translates to CASTPVRNVGERETQYF.